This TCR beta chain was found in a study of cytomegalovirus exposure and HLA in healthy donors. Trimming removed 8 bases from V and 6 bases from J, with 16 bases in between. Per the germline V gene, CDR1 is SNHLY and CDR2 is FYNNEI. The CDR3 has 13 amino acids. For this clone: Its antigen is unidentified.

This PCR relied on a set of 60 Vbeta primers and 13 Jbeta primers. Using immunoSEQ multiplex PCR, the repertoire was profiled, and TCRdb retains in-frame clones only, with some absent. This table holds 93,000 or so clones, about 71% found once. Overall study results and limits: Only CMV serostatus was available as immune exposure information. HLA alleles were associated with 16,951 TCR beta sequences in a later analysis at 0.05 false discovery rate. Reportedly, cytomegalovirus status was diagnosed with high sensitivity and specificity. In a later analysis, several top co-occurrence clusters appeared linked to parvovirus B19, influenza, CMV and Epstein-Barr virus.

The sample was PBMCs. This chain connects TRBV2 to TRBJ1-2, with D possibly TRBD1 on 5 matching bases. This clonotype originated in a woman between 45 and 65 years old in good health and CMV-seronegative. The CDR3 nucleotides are TGTGCCAGCCACCAAACGGGACTCCATGGCTACACCTTC. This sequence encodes CASHQTGLHGYTF.